Each of the 32 T cell receptor beta chains below was sequenced from the same sample in a study of blood T cell repertoires in COVID-19. This table comes from immunoSEQ multiplex PCR, and its TCRdb copy is limited to in-frame clones, with some not included. This table has some 390,000 clones, around 87% appearing once. The sequencing input was PBMCs or T cells enriched from blood (not recorded which). These receptors all stem from a man aged 30 to 39 who had recovered from COVID-19.

This chain joins TRBV7-2 and TRBJ1-2, with 9 positions matching TRBD1. V dropped 5 bases and J dropped 3; count of bases not matched to a gene: 4. Germline loops: CDR1 SGHTA, CDR2 FQGNSA. The CDR3 consists of 14 residues. CDR3 loop: CASSLQGADYGYTF. Here the CDR3 DNA reads TGTGCCAGCAGCCTACAGGGGGCTGACTATGGCTACACCTTC. Together with reference TRBV7-2 and TRBJ1-2, the CDR3 gives the full variable domain: GAGVSQSPSNKVTEKGKDVELRCDPISGHTALYWYRQSLGQGLEFLIYFQGNSAPDKSGLPSDRFSAERTGGSVSTLTIQRTQQEDSAVYLCASSLQGADYGYTFGSGTRLTVV.

The chain has TRBV5-4 and TRBJ2-7, with 7 bases identical to TRBD1. The CDR3 spans 14 residues. V dropped 4 bases and J dropped 6; count of bases not matched to a gene: 10. The germline V gene encodes CDR1 SGHNT and CDR2 YYREEE (reference sequence). The CDR3 reads CASSPTSTGSEQYF. CDR3 sequence (DNA): TGTGCCAGCAGCCCCACCTCGACAGGGTCCGAGCAGTACTTC.

The chain is built from TRBV11-2 and TRBJ2-7; 8 bases fit TRBD2. CDR3 size: 12 residues. With 7 bases clipped from V and 4 bases from J, the junction kept 3 bases outside the gene matches. Germline-derived CDR1 and CDR2 are SGHAT and FQNNGV. The DNA for the CDR3 is TGTGCCAGCACAGCGGGAGAATACGAGCAGTACTTC. Protein product: CASTAGEYEQYF. Based on the CDR3 plus reference TRBV11-2 and TRBJ2-7, the full variable domain is EAGVAQSPRYKIIEKRQSVAFWCNPISGHATLYWYQQILGQGPKLLIQFQNNGVVDDSQLPKDRFSAERLKGVDSTLKIQPAKLEDSAVYLCASTAGEYEQYFGPGTRLTVT.

This chain joins TRBV11-1 and TRBJ2-3, with D possibly TRBD2 on 6 matching bases. The CDR3 covers 14 residues. Between the trimmed V and J ends, which lost 3 bases and 0 bases, there was a span of 7 bases. CDR1 SGHAT and CDR2 FQDESV come from the germline V gene (reference sequence). This CDR3 is CASSFSGSTDTQYF. DNA for the CDR3: TGTGCCAGCAGCTTTAGCGGAAGCACAGATACGCAGTATTTT. Filled out from reference TRBV11-1 and TRBJ2-3, the complete variable domain reads EAEVAQSPRYKITEKSQAVAFWCDPISGHATLYWYRQILGQGPELLVQFQDESVVDDSQLPKDRFSAERLKGVDSTLKIQPAELGDSAMYLCASSFSGSTDTQYFGPGTRLTVL.

This chain uses TRBV4-1 with TRBJ2-1; tentative D call: TRBD1 (5 bases). With 4 bases removed from V and 0 bases from J, the gap between germline ends came to 10 bases. This CDR3 is 15 amino acids long. Per germline, CDR1 MGHRA and CDR2 YSYEKL. CDR3 coding DNA: TGCGCCAGCAGCCCGGACACCCCCTCCTACAATGAGCAGTTCTTC. Encoded protein: CASSPDTPSYNEQFF.

This chain links TRBV30 with TRBJ2-3; TRBD2 might be the D (6 bases). V was pared by 1 base and J by 6 bases, with 17 bases between. The CDR3 length is 15 residues. Germline V lookup: CDR1 GTSNPN, CDR2 SVGIG (reference sequence). The CDR3 here is CAWSGFGGPRDTQYF. The CDR3 nucleotides read TGTGCCTGGAGTGGGTTCGGGGGACCACGGGATACGCAGTATTTT.

The chain combines TRBV27 with TRBJ2-7; 9 bases are a match to TRBD1. The CDR3 contains 16 residues. V shed 5 bases, J shed 2 bases, and the junction held 10 bases outside the gene matches. Germline CDR1 and CDR2: MNHEY and SMNVEV (reference sequence). CDR3 amino acids: CASSLLTTGGAYEQYF. For the CDR3, the DNA is TGTGCCAGCAGTCTCTTGACGACAGGGGGGGCCTACGAGCAGTACTTC.

V usage is TRBV5-4 and J usage is TRBJ1-2; 7 bases line up with TRBD1. This CDR3 is 15 amino acids long. Per the germline V gene, CDR1 is SGHNT and CDR2 is YYREEE (reference sequence). The V gene end was trimmed by 1 base and the J gene end by 8 bases; junction bases not matched to a gene: 11. The CDR3 coding sequence is TGTGCCAGCAGCTTGTACGACAGGGTAGTTTTCGGCTACACCTTC. Its protein product is CASSLYDRVVFGYTF.

This CDR3 reads CASRLAGTSTDTQYF. The CDR3 DNA follows: TGCGCCAGCAGACTAGCGGGAACTAGCACAGATACGCAGTATTTT. This chain uses TRBV5-1 with TRBJ2-3; 10 positions agree with TRBD2. The ends lost 5 bases at V and 0 bases at J; junction bases unmatched: 3. This CDR3 region has 15 residues. Germline V gives CDR1 SGHRS, CDR2 YFSETQ.

V and J are TRBV24-1 and TRBJ2-3; TRBD2 agrees at 11 bases. This CDR3 is 16 amino acids long. Trimming took 6 bases from V and 3 from J; bases not matched to a gene: 7. Germline V gene sequence: CDR1 KGHDR, CDR2 SFDVKD. For the CDR3, the DNA is TGTGCCACCAGTAAAACTAGCGGGAGAGGAACAGATACGCAGTATTTT. Its protein product is CATSKTSGRGTDTQYF.

The rearrangement links TRBV7-9 to TRBJ2-1, with D possibly TRBD2 on 6 matching bases. The V end was cut by 2 bases, the J end by 5 bases, with 10 bases between. The CDR3 is made up of 14 amino acids. CDR1 and CDR2 from the germline V gene are SEHNR and FQNEAQ (reference sequence). The DNA of the CDR3 is TGTGCCAGCAGCTTACTAGCGCTCAACAATGAGCAGTTCTTC. Translation gives CASSLLALNNEQFF.

With regard to this clone: The sample has other DNA sequences that encode this CDR3 too. The chain is built from TRBV29-1 and TRBJ1-1; TRBD1 agrees at 7 bases. This CDR3 is built from 12 residues. Germline CDR1 and CDR2: SQVTM and ANQGSEA. V shed 4 bases, J shed 1 base, and the junction held 0 bases outside the gene matches. The CDR3 loop reads CSVGTGNTEAFF. Here the CDR3 DNA reads TGCAGCGTTGGGACAGGGAACACTGAAGCTTTCTTT.

J is TRBJ1-2 and V is TRBV28; possible D gene TRBD1, 5 bases. Deletions cut 6 bases from V and 8 bases from J, with 16 bases between. Germline CDR1 MDHEN, CDR2 SYDVKM. This CDR3 has 13 residues. The CDR3: CASRLGGDDGYTF. CDR3 DNA sequence: TGTGCCAGCAGACTGGGGGGAGATGACGGCTACACCTTC.

The gene calls are TRBV27 and TRBJ1-2; 7 nucleotides agree with TRBD1. The ends lost 5 bases at V and 3 bases at J; junction bases unmatched: 12. CDR1 MNHEY and CDR2 SMNVEV come from the germline V gene (reference sequence). The CDR3 extends over 16 amino acids. The CDR3 spells CASSPWDRLIHYGYTF. The CDR3 DNA reads as TGTGCCAGCAGTCCCTGGGACAGACTGATTCACTATGGCTACACCTTC.

The V gene is TRBV12-3 or TRBV12-4, the J gene TRBJ2-5; weak D call: TRBD1 (5 bases). The length of the CDR3 is 12 residues. V gave up 6 bases and J gave up 7 bases, with 12 bases separating them. The CDR3 loop is CASRAGLGTQYF. CDR3 DNA: TGTGCCAGCAGAGCAGGGTTAGGGACCCAGTACTTC.

This chain joins TRBV19 and TRBJ1-1; 10 bases agree with TRBD1. V lost 5 bases and J lost 8; bases outside the gene matches: 5. Germline V gene sequence: CDR1 LNHDA, CDR2 SQIVND (reference sequence). The CDR3 covers 13 residues. CDR3 bases: TGTGCCAGTAGTCAAGGACAGGGGGGAGAAGCTTTCTTT. It translates to CASSQGQGGEAFF.

The rearrangement uses TRBV29-1 and TRBJ1-1; 8 bases are a match to TRBD1. V was pared by 6 bases and J by 4 bases, with 10 bases of the junction left unmatched. Germline CDR1 and CDR2: SQVTM and ANQGSEA. There are 14 residues in the CDR3. This CDR3 is CSVWTGPRSTEAFF. In DNA form, the CDR3 reads TGCAGCGTCTGGACAGGGCCGAGGAGCACTGAAGCTTTCTTT.

The V gene is TRBV19, the J gene TRBJ1-2; TRBD1 might be the D (5 bases). Looked up from germline, CDR1 is LNHDA and CDR2 is SQIVND (reference sequence). There are 14 residues in the CDR3. Deletions cut 1 base from V and 8 bases from J, with 14 bases between. The CDR3 DNA is TGTGCCAGTAGTATAGCCGAAGGGACTGGAGGCTACACCTTC. Translation gives CASSIAEGTGGYTF.

This clone was seen just once. The CDR3 nucleotides are TGTGCCAGCAGTCCCGGGACAGGAGGGGAGACCCAGTACTTC. Protein: CASSPGTGGETQYF. The genes are TRBV28 and TRBJ2-5; TRBD1 agrees at 8 bases. Germline V gives CDR1 MDHEN, CDR2 SYDVKM. This CDR3 is 14 amino acids long. V shed 5 bases, J shed 5 bases, and the junction held 7 bases outside the gene matches.

The J gene is TRBJ1-5, the V gene TRBV11-2; 10 nucleotides align to TRBD1. The length of the CDR3 is 15 residues. The ends lost 6 bases at V and 4 bases at J; junction bases unmatched: 6. Germline V lookup: CDR1 SGHAT, CDR2 FQNNGV. DNA of the CDR3: TGTGCCAGCAGTCCTCGGACAGGGGGAAATCAGCCCCAGCATTTT. Its protein is CASSPRTGGNQPQHF.

The V call is TRBV7-8, the J call TRBJ2-3; TRBD2 matches 12 bases. The ends lost 1 base at V and 0 bases at J; junction bases unmatched: 5. Germline loops: CDR1 SGHVS, CDR2 FQNEAQ. CDR3 length: 18 amino acids. The CDR3 spells CASSLGLAGGTSTDTQYF. CDR3 nucleotides: TGTGCCAGCAGCTTAGGTCTAGCGGGAGGGACTAGCACAGATACGCAGTATTTT. The full variable domain, its missing parts supplied by reference TRBV7-8 and TRBJ2-3, is GAGVSQSPRYKVAKRGQDVALRCDPISGHVSLFWYQQALGQGPEFLTYFQNEAQLDKSGLPSDRFFAERPEGSVSTLKIQRTQQEDSAVYLCASSLGLAGGTSTDTQYFGPGTRLTVL.

The rearrangement joins TRBV29-1 to TRBJ1-4; D perhaps matches TRBD1 (5 bases). Germline loops: CDR1 SQVTM, CDR2 ANQGSEA. The V end was cut by 6 bases, the J end by 3 bases, with 8 bases between. This CDR3 has 12 amino acids. The CDR3 DNA reads TGCAGCGTCGGACATCCTAATGAAAAACTGTTTTTT. Amino acids: CSVGHPNEKLFF.

This clone turned up a few times. This chain connects TRBV18 to TRBJ1-1, with 7 positions matching TRBD1. This CDR3 spans 14 amino acids. CDR1 KGHSH and CDR2 LQKENI come from the germline V gene. Trimming took 6 bases from V and 0 from J; bases not matched to a gene: 4. CDR3 sequence: CASSRDRLNTEAFF. CDR3 sequence (DNA): TGTGCCAGCTCCCGGGACAGATTGAACACTGAAGCTTTCTTT. The full variable domain, with the rest looked up from reference TRBV18 and TRBJ1-1, is NAGVMQNPRHLVRRRGQEARLRCSPMKGHSHVYWYRQLPEEGLKFMVYLQKENIIDESGMPKERFSAEFPKEGPSILRIQQVVRGDSAAYFCASSRDRLNTEAFFGQGTRLTVV.

The V gene is TRBV18, the J gene TRBJ2-1, with a possible D match to TRBD2 (6 bases). The V end was cut by 3 bases, the J end by 6 bases, with 9 bases between. This CDR3 has 13 amino acids. CDR1 is KGHSH, CDR2 LQKENI, per germline. The CDR3 DNA reads as TGTGCCAGCTCACCTGGGACTCTCAATGAGCAGTTCTTC. This codes for CASSPGTLNEQFF.

About this clone: Other nucleotide sequences in the sample specify the same CDR3. The chain is built from TRBV11-2 and TRBJ2-3, with D uncertain. This CDR3 is built from 11 residues. V lost 4 bases and J lost 4, with 3 bases in between. Germline values: CDR1 SGHAT, CDR2 FQNNGV. Here the CDR3 reads CASSSSDTQYF. The DNA of the CDR3 is TGTGCCAGCAGCTCGTCAGATACGCAGTATTTT.

The CDR3 DNA reads TGTGCCACCAGTGACTACGTGAGCGGGGGGAGGCCCGGGGAGCTGTTTTTT. Protein sequence: CATSDYVSGGRPGELFF. The chain links TRBV24-1 to TRBJ2-2; 9 bases match TRBD2. CDR1 and CDR2 from the germline V gene are KGHDR and SFDVKD. The length of the CDR3 is 17 residues. V shed 4 bases, J shed 6 bases, and the junction held 11 bases outside the gene matches.

The CDR3 coding sequence is TGTGCCAGCAGCTTATATCCCCATGGCGGGGGGCAAAACAATGAGCAGTTCTTC. This gives the protein CASSLYPHGGGQNNEQFF. The V gene is TRBV7-3, the J gene TRBJ2-1; TRBD2 agrees at 8 bases. The CDR3 is made up of 18 amino acids. Germline V gene sequence: CDR1 SGHTA, CDR2 FQGTGA. J was trimmed by 5 bases and V by 2 bases; bases with no gene match: 14.

This sequence joins TRBV7-6 and TRBJ1-1; 7 bases align to TRBD1. The CDR3 loop spans 16 amino acids. Germline V gene sequence: CDR1 SGHVS, CDR2 FNYEAQ. V lost 0 bases and J lost 1; bases outside the gene matches: 5. CDR3 residues: CASSLASRGQNTEAFF. The CDR3 DNA reads as TGTGCCAGCAGCTTAGCTTCGAGGGGGCAGAACACTGAAGCTTTCTTT.

This rearrangement joins TRBV28 to TRBJ2-1, with 8 bases aligning to TRBD1. CDR1 is MDHEN, CDR2 SYDVKM, per germline. Trimming removed 4 bases from V and 0 bases from J; junction bases left unmatched: 2. The CDR3 is made up of 15 amino acids. The CDR3 DNA sequence: TGTGCCAGCAGTTGGGACAGGAGCTCCTACAATGAGCAGTTCTTC. It codes for CASSWDRSSYNEQFF.

CDR3 bases: TGTGCCAGCAGTGAAAAGCCGGGTACCTTGAACACCATATATTTT. This encodes CASSEKPGTLNTIYF. V usage is TRBV6-1 and J usage is TRBJ1-3; no definite D call. The CDR3 consists of 15 residues. Per the germline V gene, CDR1 is MNHNS and CDR2 is SASEGT. Trimming left V 2 bases short and J 7 bases short, with 15 bases between.

The chain has TRBV3-1 (or the pseudogene TRBV3-2) and TRBJ1-2; 10 positions agree with TRBD1. CDR1 and CDR2 from the germline V gene are LGHDT and YNNKEL (reference sequence). The CDR3 extends over 16 amino acids. Trimming removed 7 bases from V and 8 bases from J; junction bases left unmatched: 16. DNA for the CDR3: TGTGCCAGCAACCGGGGACAGGGGTTGGGTGTTGAGGGCTACACCTTC. Protein sequence: CASNRGQGLGVEGYTF.

The chain is built from TRBV5-1 and TRBJ1-2; D is possibly TRBD1 (6 bases). The CDR3 extends over 15 amino acids. Germline V CDR1 and CDR2: SGHRS, YFSETQ. V lost 3 bases, J lost 3 bases, and 15 bases lay in between. As DNA, the CDR3 is TGCGCCAGCAGCTCCCAACAGGGAGGGGACTATGGCTACACCTTC. Protein: CASSSQQGGDYGYTF.